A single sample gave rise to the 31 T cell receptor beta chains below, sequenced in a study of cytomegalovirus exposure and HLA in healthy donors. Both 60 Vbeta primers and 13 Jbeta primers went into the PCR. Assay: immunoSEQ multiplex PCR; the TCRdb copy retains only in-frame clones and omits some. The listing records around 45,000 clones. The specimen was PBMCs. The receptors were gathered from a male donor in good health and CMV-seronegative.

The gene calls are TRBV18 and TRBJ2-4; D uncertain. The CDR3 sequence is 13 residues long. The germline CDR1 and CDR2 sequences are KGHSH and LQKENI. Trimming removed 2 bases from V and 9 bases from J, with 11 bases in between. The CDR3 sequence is CASSPALMAIQYF. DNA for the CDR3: TGTGCCAGCTCACCAGCCCTCATGGCCATTCAGTACTTC.

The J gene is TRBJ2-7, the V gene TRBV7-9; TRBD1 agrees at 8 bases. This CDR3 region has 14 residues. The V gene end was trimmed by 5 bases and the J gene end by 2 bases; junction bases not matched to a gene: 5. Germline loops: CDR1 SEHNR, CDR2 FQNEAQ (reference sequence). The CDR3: CASSTGTGPYEQYF. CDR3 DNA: TGTGCCAGCAGCACAGGGACAGGCCCCTACGAGCAGTACTTC.

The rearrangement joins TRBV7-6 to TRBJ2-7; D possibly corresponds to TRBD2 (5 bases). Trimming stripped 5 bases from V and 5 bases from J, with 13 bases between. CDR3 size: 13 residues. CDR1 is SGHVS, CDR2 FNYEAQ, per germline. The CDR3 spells CASSKTRTHEQYF. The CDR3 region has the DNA TGTGCCAGCAGCAAAACTAGAACCCACGAGCAGTACTTC. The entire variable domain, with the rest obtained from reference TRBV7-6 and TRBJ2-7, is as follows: GAGVSQSPRYKVTKRGQDVALRCDPISGHVSLYWYRQALGQGPEFLTYFNYEAQQDKSGLPNDRFSAERPEGSISTLTIQRTEQRDSAMYRCASSKTRTHEQYFGPGTRLTVT.

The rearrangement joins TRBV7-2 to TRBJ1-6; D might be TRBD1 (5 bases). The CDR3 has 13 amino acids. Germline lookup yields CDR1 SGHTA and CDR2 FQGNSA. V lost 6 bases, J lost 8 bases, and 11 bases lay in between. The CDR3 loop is CASRAGIDSPLHF. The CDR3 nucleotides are TGTGCCAGCAGGGCAGGGATAGATTCACCCCTCCACTTT.

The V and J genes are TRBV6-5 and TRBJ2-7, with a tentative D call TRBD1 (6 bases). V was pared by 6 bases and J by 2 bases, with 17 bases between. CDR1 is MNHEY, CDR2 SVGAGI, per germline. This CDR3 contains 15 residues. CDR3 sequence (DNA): TGTGCCAGCAGAACCACGACAGGATTCGCCTACGAGCAGTACTTC. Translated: CASRTTTGFAYEQYF.

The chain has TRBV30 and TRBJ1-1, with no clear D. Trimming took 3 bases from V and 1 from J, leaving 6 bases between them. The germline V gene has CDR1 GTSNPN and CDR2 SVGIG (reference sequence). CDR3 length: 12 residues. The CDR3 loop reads CAWREQNTEAFF. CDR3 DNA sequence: TGTGCCTGGAGAGAACAGAACACTGAAGCTTTCTTT.

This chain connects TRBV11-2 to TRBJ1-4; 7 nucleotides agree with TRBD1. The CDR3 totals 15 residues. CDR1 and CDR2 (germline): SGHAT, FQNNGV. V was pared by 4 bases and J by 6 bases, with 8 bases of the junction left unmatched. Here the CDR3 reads CASSSLPDRDEKLFF. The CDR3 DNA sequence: TGTGCCAGCAGCTCCCTCCCCGACAGGGATGAAAAACTGTTTTTT.

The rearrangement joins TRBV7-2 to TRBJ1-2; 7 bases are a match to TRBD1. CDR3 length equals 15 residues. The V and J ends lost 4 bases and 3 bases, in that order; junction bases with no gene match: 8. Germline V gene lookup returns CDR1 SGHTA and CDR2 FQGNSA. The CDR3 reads CASSSNRDSYYGYTF. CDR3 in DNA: TGTGCCAGCAGCTCGAACCGGGACAGCTACTATGGCTACACCTTC. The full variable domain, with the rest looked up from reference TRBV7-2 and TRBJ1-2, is GAGVSQSPSNKVTEKGKDVELRCDPISGHTALYWYRQSLGQGLEFLIYFQGNSAPDKSGLPSDRFSAERTGGSVSTLTIQRTQQEDSAVYLCASSSNRDSYYGYTFGSGTRLTVV.

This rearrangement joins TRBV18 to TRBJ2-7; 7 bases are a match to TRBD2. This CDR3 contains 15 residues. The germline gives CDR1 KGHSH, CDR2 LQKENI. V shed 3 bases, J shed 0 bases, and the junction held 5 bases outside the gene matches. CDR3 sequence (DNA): TGTGCCAGCTCACCGGGGAGGGACTTCTCCTACGAGCAGTACTTC. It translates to CASSPGRDFSYEQYF.

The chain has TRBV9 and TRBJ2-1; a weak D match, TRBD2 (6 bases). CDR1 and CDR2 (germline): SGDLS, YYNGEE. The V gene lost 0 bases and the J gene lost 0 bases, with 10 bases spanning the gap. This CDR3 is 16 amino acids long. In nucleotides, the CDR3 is TGTGCCAGCAGCGTAGAACTCGGGAGCTCCTACAATGAGCAGTTCTTC. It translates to CASSVELGSSYNEQFF.

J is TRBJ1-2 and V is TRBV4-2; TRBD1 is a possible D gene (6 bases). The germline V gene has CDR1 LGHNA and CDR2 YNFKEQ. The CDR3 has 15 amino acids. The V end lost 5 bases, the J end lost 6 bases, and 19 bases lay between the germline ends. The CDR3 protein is CASSSQGHGGHGYTF. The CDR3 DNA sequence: TGTGCCAGCAGCTCCCAGGGACACGGCGGCCATGGCTACACCTTC.

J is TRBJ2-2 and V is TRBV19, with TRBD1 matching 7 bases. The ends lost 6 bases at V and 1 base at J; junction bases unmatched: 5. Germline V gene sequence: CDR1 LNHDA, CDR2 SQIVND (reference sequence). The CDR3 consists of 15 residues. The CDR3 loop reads CASSFGTENTGELFF. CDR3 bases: TGTGCCAGTAGCTTTGGGACAGAGAACACCGGGGAGCTGTTTTTT.

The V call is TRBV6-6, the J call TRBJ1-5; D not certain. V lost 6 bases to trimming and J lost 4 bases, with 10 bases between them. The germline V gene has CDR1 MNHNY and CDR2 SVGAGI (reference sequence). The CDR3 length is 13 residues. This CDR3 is CASSPGENQPQHF. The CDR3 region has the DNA TGTGCCAGCAGCCCCGGAGAGAATCAGCCCCAGCATTTT.

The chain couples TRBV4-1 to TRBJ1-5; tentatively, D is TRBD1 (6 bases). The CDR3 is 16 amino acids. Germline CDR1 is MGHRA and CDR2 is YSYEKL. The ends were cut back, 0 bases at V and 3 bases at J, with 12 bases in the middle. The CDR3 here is CASSQDKTGLNQPQHF. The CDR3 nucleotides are TGCGCCAGCAGCCAAGATAAGACAGGCCTCAATCAGCCCCAGCATTTT.

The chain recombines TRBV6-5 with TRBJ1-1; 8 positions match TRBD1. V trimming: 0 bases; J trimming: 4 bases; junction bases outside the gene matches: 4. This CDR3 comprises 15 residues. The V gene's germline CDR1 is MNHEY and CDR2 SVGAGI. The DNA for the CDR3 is TGTGCCAGCAGTTACTCCAGGGGGCGATCCACTGAAGCTTTCTTT. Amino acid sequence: CASSYSRGRSTEAFF.

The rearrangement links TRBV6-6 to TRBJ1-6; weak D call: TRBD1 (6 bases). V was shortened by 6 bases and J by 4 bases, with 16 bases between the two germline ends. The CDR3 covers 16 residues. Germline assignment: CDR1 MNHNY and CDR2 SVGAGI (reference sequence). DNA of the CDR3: TGTGCCAGCAGCTCACAGGGACCTAGTTATAATTCACCCCTCCACTTT. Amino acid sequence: CASSSQGPSYNSPLHF.

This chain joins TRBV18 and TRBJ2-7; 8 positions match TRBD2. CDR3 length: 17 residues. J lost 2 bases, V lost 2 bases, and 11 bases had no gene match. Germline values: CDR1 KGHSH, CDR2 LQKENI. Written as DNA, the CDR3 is TGTGCCAGCTCACCAGGTACGGGGGGGGCCGAGACCTACGAGCAGTACTTC. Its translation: CASSPGTGGAETYEQYF.

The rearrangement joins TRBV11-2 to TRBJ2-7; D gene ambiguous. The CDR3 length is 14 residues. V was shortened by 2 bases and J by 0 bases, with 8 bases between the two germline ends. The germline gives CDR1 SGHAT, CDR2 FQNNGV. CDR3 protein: CASSLNPGSYEQYF. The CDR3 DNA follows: TGTGCCAGCAGCTTAAACCCGGGCTCCTACGAGCAGTACTTC. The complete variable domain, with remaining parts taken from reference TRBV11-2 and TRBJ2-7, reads EAGVAQSPRYKIIEKRQSVAFWCNPISGHATLYWYQQILGQGPKLLIQFQNNGVVDDSQLPKDRFSAERLKGVDSTLKIQPAKLEDSAVYLCASSLNPGSYEQYFGPGTRLTVT.

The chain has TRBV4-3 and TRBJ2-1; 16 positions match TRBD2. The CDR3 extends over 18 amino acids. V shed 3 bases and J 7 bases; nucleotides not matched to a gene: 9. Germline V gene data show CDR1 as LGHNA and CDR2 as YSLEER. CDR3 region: CASSQGTSGGAVGNEQFF. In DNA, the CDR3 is TGCGCCAGCAGCCAGGGGACTAGCGGGGGGGCCGTGGGTAATGAGCAGTTCTTC.

This CDR3 reads CASSGNRVNGYTF. The CDR3 coding sequence is TGTGCCAGCAGTGGAAACAGGGTAAACGGCTACACCTTC. J is TRBJ1-2 and V is TRBV25-1, with a weak D call TRBD1 (6 bases). Per germline, CDR1 MGHDK and CDR2 SYGVNS. V was trimmed by 4 bases and J by 8 bases, leaving 14 bases between them. This CDR3 region has 13 residues.

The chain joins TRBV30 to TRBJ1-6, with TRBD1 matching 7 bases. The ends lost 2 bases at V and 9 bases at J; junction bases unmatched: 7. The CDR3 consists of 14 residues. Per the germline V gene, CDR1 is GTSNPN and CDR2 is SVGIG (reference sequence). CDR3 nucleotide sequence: TGTGCCTGGAGTAGACAGGGTGCAAGTTCACCCCTCCACTTT. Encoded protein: CAWSRQGASSPLHF.

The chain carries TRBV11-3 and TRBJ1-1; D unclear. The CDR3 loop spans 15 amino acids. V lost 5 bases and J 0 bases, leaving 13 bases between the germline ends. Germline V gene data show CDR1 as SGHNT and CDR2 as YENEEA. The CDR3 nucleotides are TGTGCCAGCAGCCGAGGGTCCACCATGAACACTGAAGCTTTCTTT. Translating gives CASSRGSTMNTEAFF. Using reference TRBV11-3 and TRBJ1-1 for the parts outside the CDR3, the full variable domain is EAGVVQSPRYKIIEKKQPVAFWCNPISGHNTLYWYLQNLGQGPELLIRYENEEAVDDSQLPKDRFSAERLKGVDSTLKIQPAELGDSAVYLCASSRGSTMNTEAFFGQGTRLTVV.

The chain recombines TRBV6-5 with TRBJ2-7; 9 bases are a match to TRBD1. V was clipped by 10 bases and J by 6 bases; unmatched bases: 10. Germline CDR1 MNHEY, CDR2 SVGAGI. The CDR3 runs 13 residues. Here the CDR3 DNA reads TGTGCCATAGGGGGCGGGACAGGGTCCGAGCAGTACTTC. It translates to CAIGGGTGSEQYF.

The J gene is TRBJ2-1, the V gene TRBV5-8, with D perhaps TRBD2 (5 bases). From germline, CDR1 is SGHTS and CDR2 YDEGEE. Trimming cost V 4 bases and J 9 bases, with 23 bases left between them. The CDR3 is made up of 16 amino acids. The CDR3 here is CASSEKVGVSNGEQFF. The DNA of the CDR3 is TGTGCCAGCAGCGAAAAAGTCGGGGTCTCCAACGGTGAGCAGTTCTTC. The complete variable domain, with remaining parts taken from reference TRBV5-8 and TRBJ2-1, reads EAGVTQSPTHLIKTRGQQATLRCSPISGHTSVYWYQQALGLGLQFLLWYDEGEERNRGNFPPRFSGRQFPNYSSELNVNALELEDSALYLCASSEKVGVSNGEQFFGPGTRLTVL.

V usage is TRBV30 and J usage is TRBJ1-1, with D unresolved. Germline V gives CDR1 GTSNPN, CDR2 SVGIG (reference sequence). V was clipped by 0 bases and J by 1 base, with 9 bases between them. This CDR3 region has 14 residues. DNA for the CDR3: TGTGCCTGGAGTGTACGACACCCGAACACTGAAGCTTTCTTT. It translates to CAWSVRHPNTEAFF. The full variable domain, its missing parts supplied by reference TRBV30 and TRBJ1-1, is SQTIHQWPATLVQPVGSPLSLECTVEGTSNPNLYWYRQAAGRGLQLLFYSVGIGQISSEVPQNLSASRPQDRQFILSSKKLLLSDSGFYLCAWSVRHPNTEAFFGQGTRLTVV.

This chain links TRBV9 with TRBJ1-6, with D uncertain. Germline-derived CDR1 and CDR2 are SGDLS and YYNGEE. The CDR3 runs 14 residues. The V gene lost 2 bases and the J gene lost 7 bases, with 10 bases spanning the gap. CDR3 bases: TGTGCCAGCAGCGTTTCGGGGAGGAATTCACCCCTCCACTTT. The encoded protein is CASSVSGRNSPLHF.

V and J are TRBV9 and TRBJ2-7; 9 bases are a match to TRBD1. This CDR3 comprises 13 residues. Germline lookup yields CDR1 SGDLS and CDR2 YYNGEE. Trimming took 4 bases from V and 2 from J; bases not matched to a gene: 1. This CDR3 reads CASSTGGPYEQYF. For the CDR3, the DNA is TGTGCCAGCAGCACAGGGGGCCCCTACGAGCAGTACTTC.

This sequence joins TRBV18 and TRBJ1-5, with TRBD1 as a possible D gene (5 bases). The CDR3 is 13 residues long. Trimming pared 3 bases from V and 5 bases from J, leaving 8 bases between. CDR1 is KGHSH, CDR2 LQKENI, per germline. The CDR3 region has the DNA TGTGCCAGCTCACCGACAGTGGATCAGCCCCAGCATTTT. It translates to CASSPTVDQPQHF.

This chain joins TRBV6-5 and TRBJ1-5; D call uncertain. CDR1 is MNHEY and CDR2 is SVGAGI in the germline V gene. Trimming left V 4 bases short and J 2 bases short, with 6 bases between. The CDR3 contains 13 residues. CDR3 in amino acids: CASSLGRNQPQHF. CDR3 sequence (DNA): TGTGCCAGCAGTTTGGGCCGCAATCAGCCCCAGCATTTT.

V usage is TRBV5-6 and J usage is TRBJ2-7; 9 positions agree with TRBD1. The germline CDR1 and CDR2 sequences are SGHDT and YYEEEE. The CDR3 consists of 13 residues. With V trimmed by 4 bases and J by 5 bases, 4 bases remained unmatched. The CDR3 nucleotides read TGTGCCAGCAGCCCCGGGACAGGGAACGAGCAGTACTTC. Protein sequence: CASSPGTGNEQYF. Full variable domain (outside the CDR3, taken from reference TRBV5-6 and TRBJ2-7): DAGVTQSPTHLIKTRGQQVTLRCSPKSGHDTVSWYQQALGQGPQFIFQYYEEEERQRGNFPDRFSGHQFPNYSSELNVNALLLGDSALYLCASSPGTGNEQYFGPGTRLTVT.

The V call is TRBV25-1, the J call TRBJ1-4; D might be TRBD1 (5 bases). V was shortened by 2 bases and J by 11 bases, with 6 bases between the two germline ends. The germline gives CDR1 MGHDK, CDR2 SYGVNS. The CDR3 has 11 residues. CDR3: CASSEGGKLFF. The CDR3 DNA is TGTGCCAGCAGTGAAGGGGGGAAACTGTTTTTT.